These T cell receptor beta chains were read from a single sample in a study of blood T cell repertoires in COVID-19. Repertoires were generated with immunoSEQ multiplex PCR, while TCRdb's copy carries only in-frame clones and drops some. This sample has some 270,000 clones; roughly 89% occur once, and the top ten carry less than 2.5%. The sequenced material came from peripheral blood. The receptors come from a man aged 50-59 years with acute or convalescent COVID-19. Both conserved end residues are part of each CDR3. Fields, in order: J gene, V gene, clone size, D gene, CDR3 DNA, CDR3 protein. D genes are given only for firm matches. Clone sizes are given selectively: once, few, many, or a class where the clone is expanded.

TRBJ2-7	TRBV7-9	NA	TRBD1	TGTGCCAGCACGGGTCGGGACAGGGCCTACGAGCAGTACTTC	CASTGRDRAYEQYF
TRBJ1-6	TRBV11-3	NA	NA	TGTGCCTCCCAGGGCCCGACTCGGGATTCACCCCTCCACTTT	CASQGPTRDSPLHF
TRBJ1-2	TRBV5-1	NA	TRBD1	TGCGCCAGCACCACCGCGACAGGGGCCTATGGCTACACCTTC	CASTTATGAYGYTF
TRBJ1-5	TRBV7-8	NA	NA	TGTGCCAGCAGGCTAGGGGCCTCCAATCAGCCCCAGCATTTT	CASRLGASNQPQHF
TRBJ1-6	TRBV11-2	NA	NA	TGTGCCAGCAACCTAAATAATTCACCCCTCCACTTT	CASNLNNSPLHF
TRBJ1-5	TRBV2	few	NA	TGTGCCAGCAGTTCACAGGGAAACTCATGGGTTCAGCCCCAGCATTTT	CASSSQGNSWVQPQHF
TRBJ1-2	TRBV18	NA	NA	TGTGCCAGCTCAGCGACAGACTATGGCTACACCTTC	CASSATDYGYTF
TRBJ1-5	TRBV5-1	NA	NA	TGCGCCAGCAGCCCGGACACCAGCAATCAGCCCCAGCATTTT	CASSPDTSNQPQHF
TRBJ1-5	TRBV2	few	NA	TGTGCCAGCAGGAGGGAACAAACGAGGGTTCAGCCCCAGCATTTT	CASRREQTRVQPQHF
TRBJ1-1	TRBV27	NA	NA	TGTGCCAGCAAGGCGTCGAGACAGGCGCTGGGCACTGAAGCTTTCTTT	CASKASRQALGTEAFF
TRBJ2-5	TRBV30	NA	NA	TGTGCCTGCCCAGGAGGGGCGGGGTTTACGGAGGAGACCCAGTACTTC	CACPGGAGFTEETQYF
TRBJ2-1	TRBV5-6	few	NA	TGTGCCAGCAGCTTGTTGGCAGGGGGGTTAAATGAGCAGTTCTTC	CASSLLAGGLNEQFF
TRBJ1-4	TRBV19	NA	NA	TGTGCCAGTAGGTTCTCTACAACTAATGAAAAACTGTTTTTT	CASRFSTTNEKLFF
TRBJ1-5	TRBV2	NA	NA	TGTGCCAGCGGACATGATAATCAGCCCCAGCATTTT	CASGHDNQPQHF
TRBJ1-1	TRBV5-6	NA	NA	TGTGCCAGCAGCACCTTCAACCTACCAGGGAACACTGAAGCTTTCTTT	CASSTFNLPGNTEAFF
TRBJ1-5	TRBV9	NA	NA	TGTGCCAGCAGCGAGGGGGGGCCAGGTCAAAGGCCCCAGCATTTT	CASSEGGPGQRPQHF
TRBJ1-1	TRBV3-1/TRBV3-2	NA	NA	TGTGCCAGCAGCCAAGACTGGGGCTCTGAAGCTTTCTTT	CASSQDWGSEAFF
TRBJ1-6	TRBV11-2	NA	NA	TGTGCCAGCAGCTTATTATCGGGGGGCAGGAGAAATTCACCCCTCCACTTT	CASSLLSGGRRNSPLHF
TRBJ2-5	TRBV15	NA	NA	TGTGCCACCACGGGACAACCCAACCTGGGGACCCAGTACTTC	CATTGQPNLGTQYF
TRBJ2-1	TRBV9	few	NA	TGTGCCAGCAGCACCCGGGACTCCTACCTAGGCAATGAGCAGTTCTTC	CASSTRDSYLGNEQFF
TRBJ1-5	TRBV24-1	once	TRBD1	TGTGCCACCAGTGACCCCGGACAGGGGGAGGGCCCCCAGCATTTT	CATSDPGQGEGPQHF
TRBJ1-2	TRBV7-2	NA	NA	TGTGCCAGCAGCCCGAGAACAGACAACTATGGCTACACCTTC	CASSPRTDNYGYTF
TRBJ1-2	TRBV3-1/TRBV3-2	once	TRBD1	TGTGCCAGCAGCCAAGCCGACAGGGCTTGGAGCTATGGCTACACCTTC	CASSQADRAWSYGYTF
TRBJ2-4	TRBV9	NA	NA	TGTGCCAGCAGCTTTAGCCCCAGCAGGGCAAACATTCAGTACTTC	CASSFSPSRANIQYF
TRBJ2-5	TRBV5-1	once	NA	TGCGCCAGCAGCAGAAGTACAGGTGACCAAGAGACCCAGTACTTC	CASSRSTGDQETQYF
TRBJ1-2	TRBV9	NA	NA	TGTGCCAGCAGCGTGGGGGCCAGCCAAGTCCTATATGGCTACACCTTC	CASSVGASQVLYGYTF
TRBJ2-7	TRBV15	NA	NA	TGTGCCACCAGCAGAGATGACAGTTCGAGCTCCTACGAGCAGTACTTC	CATSRDDSSSSYEQYF
TRBJ1-4	TRBV3-1/TRBV3-2	NA	NA	TGTGCCAGCAGCCAATTTCGGGGGGGCTTCGGGGAAAAACTGTTTTTT	CASSQFRGGFGEKLFF
TRBJ2-3	TRBV5-4	NA	NA	TGTGCCAGCAGCTACCCTAGAGGCCCTAGCACAGATACGCAGTATTTT	CASSYPRGPSTDTQYF
TRBJ2-3	TRBV18	NA	TRBD2	TGTGCCAGCTCACCTAGCGGGGTTCCAGATACGCAGTATTTT	CASSPSGVPDTQYF
TRBJ1-5	TRBV6-5	NA	TRBD1	TGTGCCAGCACCCTTACCTCCAGGGGGGAGCCCCAGCATTTT	CASTLTSRGEPQHF
TRBJ2-5	TRBV29-1	few	NA	TGCAGCGTTGTTGGGAGCCAAGAGACCCAGTACTTC	CSVVGSQETQYF
TRBJ1-1	TRBV20-1	NA	NA	TGCAGTGCTAGAGATCAGGTTGAAGCTTTCTTT	CSARDQVEAFF
TRBJ1-2	TRBV14	NA	NA	TGTGCCAGCAGCCAGTCGACAGGCCTTGGCTACACCTTC	CASSQSTGLGYTF
TRBJ1-5	TRBV25-1	NA	NA	TGTGCGAACAGAAGGCACAGGTATAGCAATCAGCCCCAGCATTTT	CANRRHRYSNQPQHF
TRBJ1-2	TRBV18	NA	NA	TGTGCCAGCTCACCCCGGAAACGGGAGGGGTACTATGGCTACACCTTC	CASSPRKREGYYGYTF
TRBJ2-3	TRBV19	NA	TRBD1	TGTGCCAGTAGAGATTGGGACAGAAGCACAGATACGCAGTATTTT	CASRDWDRSTDTQYF
TRBJ1-6	TRBV19	NA	NA	TGTGCCAGCCGGGGACTTTTCAATAATTCACCCCTCCACTTT	CASRGLFNNSPLHF
TRBJ1-1	TRBV6-6	NA	TRBD1	TGTGCCAGCAGTTCAGGCAGGGGGTTGAACACTGAAGCTTTCTTT	CASSSGRGLNTEAFF
TRBJ1-6	TRBV5-1	few	NA	TGCGCCAGCAGGACTTCATACAGGACAGTGAAAAATTCACCCCTCCACTTT	CASRTSYRTVKNSPLHF
TRBJ2-1	TRBV6-5	NA	TRBD1	TGTGCCAGCAGCGCCGGGACAGGGGGGGATGAGCAGTTCTTC	CASSAGTGGDEQFF
TRBJ1-5	TRBV28	NA	NA	TGTGCCAGCAGTTTAGCAAAGCGTAGCAATCAGCCCCAGCATTTT	CASSLAKRSNQPQHF
TRBJ2-4	TRBV5-5	few	NA	TGTGCCAGCAGCTTGGCGGTAGCGGAAAACATTCAGTACTTC	CASSLAVAENIQYF
TRBJ1-4	TRBV5-1	NA	NA	TGCGCCAGCAGGCGTCAGGGGTCCGCAACTAATGAAAAACTGTTTTTT	CASRRQGSATNEKLFF